This TCR beta chain was captured by sequencing in a study of CD8+ T cells in alopecia areata. Background on the study: Scalp area affected, as a percentage, set the severity score of treated patients.

General observations from the study: Many expanded lesional clones persisted in scalp and blood during tofacitinib treatment. Mice gave a clearer picture of TCR sharing than patients did, possibly for HLA-related reasons.

Noted treatment: oral pan-JAK inhibitor, 5-10 mg twice daily. Peripheral blood and lesional scalp punch biopsies came from alopecia areata patients. Sequencing used cDNA as its template, made by extracting RNA and reverse transcribing it. Sequenced by immunoSEQ multiplex PCR; TCRdb stores in-frame clones only, minus some. The sample has tens of thousands of clones, 25% to 35% seen once. As to this clone: Its matching antigen is unknown.

The origin of this receptor is a human donor with alopecia areata. Sequencing used CD8+ T cells sorted from blood, obtained at week 4, from a patient treated with tofacitinib.

CDR3 sequence (DNA): TGTGCCAGCAGTTTAAGGGGGGACAGGGTTTACGAGCAGTACTTC. It codes for CASSLRGDRVYEQYF. The V call is TRBV28, the J call TRBJ2-7, with 9 bases fitting TRBD1. Germline CDR1 reads MDHEN; CDR2 reads SYDVKM. The CDR3 extends over 15 amino acids. V was clipped by 2 bases and J by 4 bases; unmatched bases: 6.